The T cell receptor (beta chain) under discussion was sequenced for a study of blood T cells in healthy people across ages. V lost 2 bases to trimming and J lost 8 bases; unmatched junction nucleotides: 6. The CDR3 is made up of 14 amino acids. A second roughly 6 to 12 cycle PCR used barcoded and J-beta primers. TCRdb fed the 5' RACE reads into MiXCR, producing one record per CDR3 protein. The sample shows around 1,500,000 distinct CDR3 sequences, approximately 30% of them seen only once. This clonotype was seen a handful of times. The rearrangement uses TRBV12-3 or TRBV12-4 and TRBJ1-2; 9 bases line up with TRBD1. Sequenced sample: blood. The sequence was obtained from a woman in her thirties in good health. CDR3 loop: CASSLYRDRVGYTF. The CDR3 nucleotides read TGTGCCAGCAGTTTATACCGGGACAGGGTAGGCTACACCTTC.